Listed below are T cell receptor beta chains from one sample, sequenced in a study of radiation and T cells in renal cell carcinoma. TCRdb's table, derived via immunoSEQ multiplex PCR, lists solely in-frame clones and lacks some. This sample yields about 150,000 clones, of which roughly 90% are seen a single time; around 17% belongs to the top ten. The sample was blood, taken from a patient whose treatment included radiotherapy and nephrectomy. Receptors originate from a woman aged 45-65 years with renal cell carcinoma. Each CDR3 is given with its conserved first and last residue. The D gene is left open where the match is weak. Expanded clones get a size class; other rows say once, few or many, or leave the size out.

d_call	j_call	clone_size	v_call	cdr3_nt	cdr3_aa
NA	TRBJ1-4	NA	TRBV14	TGTGCCAGCAGCCAAGTTGCCGGCCGACTGTTTTTT	CASSQVAGRLFF
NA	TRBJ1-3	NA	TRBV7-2	TGTGCCAGCAGCTTAGTTGGGCAGCTCTCTGGAAACACCATATATTTT	CASSLVGQLSGNTIYF
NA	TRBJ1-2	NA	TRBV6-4	TGTGCCAGCAGTGACTCCCCCCCCGTGAGTGGCTACACCTTC	CASSDSPPVSGYTF
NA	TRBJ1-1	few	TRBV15	TGTGCCACCAGCAGAATGAACACTGAAGCTTTCTTT	CATSRMNTEAFF
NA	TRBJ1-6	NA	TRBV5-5	TGTGCCAGCAGCTTGGCCTCTCGGGGAAGAGCGTCACCCCTCCACTTT	CASSLASRGRASPLHF
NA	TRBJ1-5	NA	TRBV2	TGTGCCAGCAGTGAACTTGGAGGGCGCAATCAGCCCCAGCATTTT	CASSELGGRNQPQHF
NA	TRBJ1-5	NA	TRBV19	TGTGCCAGTGAGCCCCAGGGTTTTGAAAATCAGCCCCAGCATTTT	CASEPQGFENQPQHF
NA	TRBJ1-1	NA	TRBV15	TGTGCCACCAGCAGAGGTGTACAGGGTAAGAACACTGAAGCTTTCTTT	CATSRGVQGKNTEAFF
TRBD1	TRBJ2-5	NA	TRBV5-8	TGTGCCAGCAGCCGGACAGGGGAGCAAGAGACCCAGTACTTC	CASSRTGEQETQYF
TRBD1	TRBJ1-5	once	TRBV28	TGTGCCACCCGAGAACAGGGGGTCCAGCCCCAGCATTTT	CATREQGVQPQHF
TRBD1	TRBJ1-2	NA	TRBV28	TGTGCCAGCAACATCCCGACAGGGAGCCAATCTTTCTATGGCTACACCTTC	CASNIPTGSQSFYGYTF
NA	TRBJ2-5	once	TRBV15	TGTGCCACCAGCAGAGATAGGTCCTTAGGTGGGACCCAGTACTTC	CATSRDRSLGGTQYF
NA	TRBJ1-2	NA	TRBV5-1	TGCGCCAGCAGCCCGAGGCCAGTTGTCGGGAACTCTGGCTACACCTTC	CASSPRPVVGNSGYTF